A selection of T cell receptor beta chains follows, all from one sample in a study of T cells in Graves' hyperthyroidism and ophthalmopathy. MiXCR was run by TCRdb on the multiplex PCR reads, yielding one entry per CDR3 protein. The table lists roughly 700,000 distinct CDR3 sequences, around 40% of them singletons. Sample: blood. These receptors were collected from a woman in her forties with Graves' hyperthyroidism. CDR3s include the opening cysteine and the closing phenylalanine or tryptophan. The D gene is left open where the match is weak. Size values are once, few and many counts, or a class for expanded clones, and some rows have none.

D gene,V gene,clone size,J gene,CDR3 DNA,CDR3 protein
.,TRBV29-1,many,TRBJ1-2,TGCAGCGTTGTTACAGACTATGGCTACACCTTC,CSVVTDYGYTF
.,TRBV6-5,many,TRBJ1-6,TGTGCCAGCAGTACTGACAAGAGACACCTCCACTTT,CASSTDKRHLHF
.,TRBV24-1,.,TRBJ1-5,TGTGCCACCAGTGATACCACAGGGAGCAATCAGCCCCAGCATTTT,CATSDTTGSNQPQHF
.,TRBV19,many,TRBJ1-6,TGTGCCAGTAGTCCCTCGAGCTCCTATAATTCACCCCTCCACTTT,CASSPSSSYNSPLHF
.,TRBV12-3/TRBV12-4,few,TRBJ2-5,TGTGCCAGCAGTTTAGCGAGGAGTATAGTGAGTCAAGAGACCCAGTACTTC,CASSLARSIVSQETQYF
.,TRBV10-3,many,TRBJ1-2,TGTGCCATCAGTGAGTCGAGGGACTATGGCTACACCTTC,CAISESRDYGYTF
.,TRBV19,few,TRBJ1-5,TGTGCCAGTAGTGATCTAATACGGACCCGCAATCAGCCCCAGCATTTT,CASSDLIRTRNQPQHF
.,TRBV6-5,few,TRBJ1-1,TGTGCCAGCACCCTTACAGGGAGCTCGCGCCGTGAAGCTTTCTTT,CASTLTGSSRREAFF
.,TRBV2,few,TRBJ1-2,TGTGCCAGCAGCTTCCGCGGGGGGGGCGCCATGGTTGACGGCTACACCTTC,CASSFRGGGAMVDGYTF
.,TRBV2,few,TRBJ2-3,TGTGCCAGCAGGACGGCCGGCACAGATACGCAGTATTTT,CASRTAGTDTQYF
.,TRBV6-2/TRBV6-3,.,TRBJ2-7,TGTGCCAGCAGTTACTCGTCAGGGGGGACCTACGAGCAGTACTTC,CASSYSSGGTYEQYF
.,TRBV29-1,.,TRBJ2-7,TGCAGCGTTGACGACGGGGTAGGGCGGGACGAGCAGTACTTC,CSVDDGVGRDEQYF
.,TRBV29-1,many,TRBJ1-4,TGCAGCGTTGAAGTGCAGGAGGTCGGAAAACTGTTTTTT,CSVEVQEVGKLFF
.,TRBV7-2,.,TRBJ2-3,TGTGCCAGCAGCACCCCCTATATTAGTACGCAGTATTTT,CASSTPYISTQYF
.,TRBV5-5,.,TRBJ2-2,TGTGCCAGCAGCTTGTTCCGCACGAACACCGGGGAGCTGTTTTTT,CASSLFRTNTGELFF
.,TRBV20-1,.,TRBJ1-5,TGCAGTGCTAGAGCCGGAGGAAGTCTTCAGCCCCAGCATTTT,CSARAGGSLQPQHF
TRBD2,TRBV10-2,.,TRBJ2-1,TGCGCCAGCAAAGAGACGGGACTAGCGACCGGGTTCAATGAGCAGTTCTTC,CASKETGLATGFNEQFF
TRBD1,TRBV7-9,.,TRBJ2-1,TGTGCCAGCAGCTTAAATCCGGACAGGGAGCAGTTCTTC,CASSLNPDREQFF
TRBD1,TRBV7-2,.,TRBJ2-2,TGTGCCAGCAGCTTCAACAGGGGAACCGGGGAGCTGTTTTTT,CASSFNRGTGELFF
.,TRBV4-3,many,TRBJ1-4,TGCGCCAGCAGCCCTTCATCTGTGGAGGGAAAACTGTTTTTT,CASSPSSVEGKLFF
.,TRBV14,.,TRBJ2-3,TGTGCCAGCAGCCAATTTAACGGAGGAGAGACGCAGTATTTT,CASSQFNGGETQYF
TRBD2,TRBV6-5,many,TRBJ2-5,TGTGCCAGCAGTCAGACTAGCGGGGAAGAGACCCAGTACTTC,CASSQTSGEETQYF
.,TRBV9,many,TRBJ1-4,TGTGCCAGCAGCGTGGATGCCGGTGCAACTAATGAAAAACTGTTTTTT,CASSVDAGATNEKLFF
.,TRBV12-3/TRBV12-4,few,TRBJ1-1,TGTGCCAGCAGCCCCTGGGGCTACGGGAACACTGAAGCTTTCTTT,CASSPWGYGNTEAFF
.,TRBV27,few,TRBJ1-2,TGTGCCAGCAAGATAAGAGACAGACACTATGGCTACACCTTC,CASKIRDRHYGYTF
.,TRBV9,.,TRBJ2-7,TGTGCCAGCAGCCATGACTGGGAGCAGTACTTC,CASSHDWEQYF
TRBD1,TRBV9,many,TRBJ1-2,TGTGCCAGCGGGACAGCGACAACTCCTAACTATGGCTACACCTTC,CASGTATTPNYGYTF
.,TRBV7-2,many,TRBJ1-6,TGTGCCAGCATCCGCGGGTACTCCTATAATTCACCCCTCCACTTT,CASIRGYSYNSPLHF
TRBD1,TRBV7-3,.,TRBJ2-7,TGTGCCAGCAGCGCGTACGGGGACAGGGTCGAGCAGTACTTC,CASSAYGDRVEQYF
.,TRBV7-2,many,TRBJ1-1,TGTGCCAGCAGCTTAACGTGGGGAGGCACTGAAGCTTTCTTT,CASSLTWGGTEAFF
.,TRBV20-1,.,TRBJ1-5,TGCAGTGCCACGGGGGGGGGCGGTCAGCCCCAGCATTTT,CSATGGGGQPQHF
.,TRBV2,.,TRBJ1-1,TGTGCCAGCAGTGAACGGGGTGAGCTGAACACTGAAGCTTTCTTT,CASSERGELNTEAFF
TRBD1,TRBV29-1,.,TRBJ1-1,TGCAGCGCTGAGGGGGCAGGCACTGAAGCTTTCTTT,CSAEGAGTEAFF
TRBD1,TRBV13,.,TRBJ1-2,TGTGCCAGCAGCTGTGGGACAGCGACCTTTAACTATGGCTACACCTTC,CASSCGTATFNYGYTF
.,TRBV29-1,.,TRBJ1-2,TGCAGCGTTGACGACGGGGGCTATGACTATGGCTACACCTTC,CSVDDGGYDYGYTF
.,TRBV5-4,few,TRBJ1-6,TGTGCCAGCAGCTTGAGTACTTCGAGCTCCTATAATTCACCCCTCCACTTT,CASSLSTSSSYNSPLHF
TRBD2,TRBV7-9,many,TRBJ2-5,TGTGCCAGCAGCTTAACACGGCGGGAGTTAGGAGAGACCCAGTACTTC,CASSLTRRELGETQYF
TRBD2,TRBV7-9,many,TRBJ2-5,TGTGCCAGCAGCCAAGGGACTAGCGGGACATTCCAAGAGACCCAGTACTTC,CASSQGTSGTFQETQYF
TRBD1,TRBV7-9,.,TRBJ2-7,TGTGCCAGCAGCCCTCCCGGGACAGGGGCCCACGAGCAGTACTTC,CASSPPGTGAHEQYF
.,TRBV24-1,few,TRBJ2-2,TGTGCCACCAGTGACGACCCTGGCGGGGAGCTGTTTTTT,CATSDDPGGELFF
.,TRBV12-3/TRBV12-4,.,TRBJ2-1,TGTGCCAGCAGTTTGTCTAGCTCGGGCCTAGTAGGCGAGGAGCAGTTCTTC,CASSLSSSGLVGEEQFF
.,TRBV7-8,many,TRBJ2-7,TGTGCCAGCAGCTTAGTGGGCCCAGGGTCGTACGAGCAGTACTTC,CASSLVGPGSYEQYF
TRBD1,TRBV5-1,.,TRBJ2-5,TGCGCCAGCAGCGAGGCCCAGGGGGATGAGGAGACCCAGTACTTC,CASSEAQGDEETQYF
.,TRBV25-1,.,TRBJ1-5,TGTGACCGGTATCCGCAGGGGATTCAGCCCCAGCATTTT,CDRYPQGIQPQHF
TRBD1,TRBV5-1,few,TRBJ1-1,TGCGCCAGCAGCTGGGGGGACAGGGGAGTTACCGGTGAAGCTTTCTTT,CASSWGDRGVTGEAFF
.,TRBV25-1,many,TRBJ1-2,TGTGCCAGCCTAGGGGAGGCACCAATCTATGGCTACACCTTC,CASLGEAPIYGYTF
TRBD1,TRBV12-3/TRBV12-4,.,TRBJ2-6,TGTGCCAGCAGCCCCCGGGACAGGGTACCGCTTGGGGCCAACGTCCTGACTTTC,CASSPRDRVPLGANVLTF
.,TRBV29-1,many,TRBJ1-3,TGCAGCGTTGAGGTGGGACTGATCTCTGGAAACACCATATATTTT,CSVEVGLISGNTIYF
.,TRBV10-3,.,TRBJ1-2,TGTGCCATCACCGGATCGGACACGGTCTATGCCTACACCTTC,CAITGSDTVYAYTF